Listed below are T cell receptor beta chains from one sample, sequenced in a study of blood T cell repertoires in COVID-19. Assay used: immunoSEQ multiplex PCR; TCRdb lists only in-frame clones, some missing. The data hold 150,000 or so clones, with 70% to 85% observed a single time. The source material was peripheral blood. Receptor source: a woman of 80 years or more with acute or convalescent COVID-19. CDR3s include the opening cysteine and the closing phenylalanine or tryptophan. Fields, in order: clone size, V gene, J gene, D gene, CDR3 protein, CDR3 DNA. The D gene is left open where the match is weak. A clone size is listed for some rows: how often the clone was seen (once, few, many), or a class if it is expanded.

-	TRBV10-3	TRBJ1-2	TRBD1	CAISDPGQGNDYGYTF	TGTGCCATCAGTGATCCGGGACAGGGAAACGACTATGGCTACACCTTC
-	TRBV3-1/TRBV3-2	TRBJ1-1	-	CASSQPGHFKAFF	TGTGCCAGCAGCCAACCGGGACACTTTAAGGCTTTCTTT
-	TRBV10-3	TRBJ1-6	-	CAISELGRGDSPLHF	TGTGCCATCAGTGAACTAGGTCGGGGGGATTCACCCCTCCACTTT
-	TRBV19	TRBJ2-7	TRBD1	CASSLPGTGLYEQYF	TGTGCCAGTAGTTTACCCGGGACAGGGCTCTACGAGCAGTACTTC
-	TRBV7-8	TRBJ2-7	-	CASSLQGSHGVYEQYF	TGTGCCAGCAGCCTTCAGGGCTCCCATGGGGTCTACGAGCAGTACTTC
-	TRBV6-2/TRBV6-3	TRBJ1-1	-	CASSYLEAFF	TGTGCCAGCAGTTACCTGGAAGCTTTCTTT
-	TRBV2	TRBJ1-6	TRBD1	CASTGQAGSPLHF	TGTGCCAGCACCGGACAGGCCGGATCACCCCTCCACTTT
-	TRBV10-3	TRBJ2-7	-	CAISEQLTYEQYF	TGTGCCATCAGTGAGCAACTAACCTACGAGCAGTACTTC
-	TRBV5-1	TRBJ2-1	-	CASSPPGYHEQFF	TGCGCCAGCAGCCCCCCAGGGTACCATGAGCAGTTCTTC
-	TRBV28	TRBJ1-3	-	CASSVQGSGNTIYF	TGTGCCAGCAGCGTACAGGGTTCTGGAAACACCATATATTTT
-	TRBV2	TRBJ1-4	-	CASSEVWGVTNEKLFF	TGTGCCAGCAGTGAGGTGTGGGGGGTAACTAATGAAAAACTGTTTTTT
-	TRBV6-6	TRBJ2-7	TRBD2	CASSTRTSGSYVQYF	TGTGCCAGCAGTACTCGGACTAGCGGGTCCTACGTGCAGTACTTC
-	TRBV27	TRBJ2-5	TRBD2	CASNSGGANQETQYF	TGTGCCAGCAATAGCGGGGGGGCCAATCAAGAGACCCAGTACTTC
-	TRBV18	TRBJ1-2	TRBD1	CASSPPRTGSYGYTF	TGTGCCAGCTCACCACCTAGGACAGGGAGCTATGGCTACACCTTC
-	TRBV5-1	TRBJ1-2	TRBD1	CASSLVGGGTYGYTF	TGCGCCAGCAGCTTGGTTGGAGGGGGCACCTATGGCTACACCTTC
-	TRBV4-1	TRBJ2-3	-	CASSQEFQALTDTQYF	TGCGCCAGCAGCCAAGAATTCCAGGCCCTCACAGATACGCAGTATTTT
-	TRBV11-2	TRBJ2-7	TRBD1	CASSARGGREYEQYF	TGTGCCAGCAGCGCCCGAGGGGGCAGGGAATACGAGCAGTACTTC
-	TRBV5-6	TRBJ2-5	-	CASSPMGSYQETQYF	TGTGCCAGCAGCCCAATGGGGAGTTACCAAGAGACCCAGTACTTC
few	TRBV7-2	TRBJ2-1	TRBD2	CASSLDGGANNEQFF	TGTGCCAGCAGCTTAGACGGGGGGGCGAACAATGAGCAGTTCTTC
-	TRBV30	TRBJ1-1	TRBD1	CAWSPGGGEAFF	TGTGCCTGGAGTCCAGGGGGCGGCGAAGCTTTCTTT
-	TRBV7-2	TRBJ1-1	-	CASSLGPRTTNTEAFF	TGTGCCAGCAGCTTAGGGCCCAGGACAACGAACACTGAAGCTTTCTTT
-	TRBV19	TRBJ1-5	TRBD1	CASELGQGRSNQPQHF	TGTGCCAGTGAGTTGGGACAGGGTAGAAGCAATCAGCCCCAGCATTTT
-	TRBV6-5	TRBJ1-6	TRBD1	CASRPGQVNDSPLHF	TGTGCCAGCAGACCGGGACAGGTTAACGATTCACCCCTCCACTTT
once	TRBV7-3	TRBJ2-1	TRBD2	CASSLRGTSGGPGNEQFF	TGTGCCAGCAGCTTAAGAGGGACTAGCGGGGGGCCGGGGAATGAGCAGTTCTTC
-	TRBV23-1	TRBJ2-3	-	CASSQSPGTRTDTQYF	TGCGCCAGCAGTCAATCTCCCGGGACACGCACAGATACGCAGTATTTT
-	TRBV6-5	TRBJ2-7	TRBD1	CASSSGDRDGEQYF	TGTGCCAGCAGTTCCGGGGACAGGGATGGCGAGCAGTACTTC
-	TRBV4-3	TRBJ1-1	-	CASSLETGDTEAFF	TGCGCCAGCAGCCTTGAGACAGGCGACACTGAAGCTTTCTTT
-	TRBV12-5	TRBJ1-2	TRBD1	CASGLATGWNYGYTF	TGTGCTAGTGGTTTGGCGACAGGGTGGAACTATGGCTACACCTTC
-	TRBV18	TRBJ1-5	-	CASSPTNRVGNQPQHF	TGTGCCAGCTCACCAACAAACAGGGTTGGCAATCAGCCCCAGCATTTT
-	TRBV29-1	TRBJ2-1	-	CSVEESDKSYNEQFF	TGCAGCGTTGAAGAAAGTGACAAGTCCTACAATGAGCAGTTCTTC
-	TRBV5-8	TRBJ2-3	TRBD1	CASSLGTGGADTQYF	TGTGCCAGCAGCTTGGGAACAGGGGGCGCAGATACGCAGTATTTT
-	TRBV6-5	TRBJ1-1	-	CASSYGRDKMNTKAFF	TGTGCCAGCAGTTACGGGAGGGACAAAATGAACACTAAAGCTTTCTTT
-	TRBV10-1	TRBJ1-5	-	CASSRAVCNQPQHF	TGCGCCAGCAGTCGAGCGGTCTGCAATCAGCCCCAGCATTTT
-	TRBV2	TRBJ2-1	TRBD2	CASSVREAGTRWFF	TGTGCCAGCAGTGTAAGGGAAGCCGGGACTAGATGGTTCTTC
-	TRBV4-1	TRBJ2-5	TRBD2	CASSQGGGAGGETQYF	TGCGCCAGCAGCCAAGGAGGAGGAGCGGGGGGGGAGACCCAGTACTTC
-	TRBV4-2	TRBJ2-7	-	CASSQERRSYEQYF	TGTGCCAGCAGCCAGGAAAGGAGATCCTACGAGCAGTACTTC
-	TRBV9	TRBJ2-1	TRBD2	CASSVAFELAETGSDEQFF	TGTGCCAGCAGCGTAGCTTTTGAGCTAGCGGAAACTGGGAGCGATGAGCAGTTCTTC
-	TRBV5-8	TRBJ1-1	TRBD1	CASSQGDRGKAEAFF	TGTGCCAGCAGCCAAGGGGACAGGGGGAAGGCTGAAGCTTTCTTT
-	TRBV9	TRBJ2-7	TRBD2	CASSPSAGGKYEQYF	TGTGCCAGCAGCCCCTCGGCGGGGGGCAAATACGAGCAGTACTTC
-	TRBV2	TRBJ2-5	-	CASSLGIAGETQYF	TGTGCCAGCAGCCTTGGGATAGCAGGGGAGACCCAGTACTTC
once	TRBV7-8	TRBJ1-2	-	CASSRHGNYGYTF	TGTGCCAGCAGCAGACACGGAAACTATGGCTACACCTTC
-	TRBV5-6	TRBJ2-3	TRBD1	CASSLYRGRVGTDTQYF	TGTGCCAGCAGCTTGTATAGGGGGCGGGTTGGCACAGATACGCAGTATTTT
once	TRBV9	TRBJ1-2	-	CASSVGKGGDYGYTF	TGTGCCAGCAGCGTAGGAAAAGGGGGTGACTATGGCTACACCTTC
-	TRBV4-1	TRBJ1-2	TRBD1	CASSQEAARGIYGYTF	TGCGCCAGCAGCCAAGAGGCGGCCAGGGGGATATATGGCTACACCTTC
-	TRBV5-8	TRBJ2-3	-	CASSLGLHTDTQYF	TGTGCCAGCAGCTTGGGACTCCACACAGATACGCAGTATTTT
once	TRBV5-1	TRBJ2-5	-	CASRNRTSYQEAQYF	TGCGCCAGCAGAAACCGAACCTCCTACCAAGAGGCCCAGTACTTC
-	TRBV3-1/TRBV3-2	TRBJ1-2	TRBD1	CASSQDSPGGRGGYTF	TGTGCCAGCAGCCAAGATTCGCCAGGGGGCAGAGGTGGCTACACCTTC
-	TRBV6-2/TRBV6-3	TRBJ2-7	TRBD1	CASSPGQDGFYEQYF	TGTGCCAGCAGTCCGGGACAGGACGGGTTCTACGAGCAGTACTTC
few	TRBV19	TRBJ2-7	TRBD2	CASSKETSGTYEQYF	TGTGCCAGTAGTAAGGAGACTAGCGGGACCTACGAGCAGTACTTC
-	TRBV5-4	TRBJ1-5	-	CASSFRYGLSNQPQHF	TGTGCCAGCAGCTTCAGGTACGGCTTGAGCAATCAGCCCCAGCATTTT
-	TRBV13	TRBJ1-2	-	CASSTRVANYGYTF	TGTGCCAGCAGCACGCGGGTAGCTAACTATGGCTACACCTTC
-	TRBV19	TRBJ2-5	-	CASSIDFAYQAGGSETQYF	TGTGCCAGTAGTATAGACTTTGCCTATCAGGCAGGGGGGTCGGAGACCCAGTACTTC
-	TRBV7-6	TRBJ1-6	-	CASSRGVGAGSPLHF	TGTGCCAGCAGCCGGGGGGTGGGAGCTGGTTCACCCCTCCACTTT
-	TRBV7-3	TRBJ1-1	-	CASSSQGSTEAFF	TGTGCCAGCAGTTCTCAGGGGAGCACTGAAGCTTTCTTT
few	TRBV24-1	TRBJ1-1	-	CATSSGIKGKGSEAFF	TGTGCCACCAGTTCTGGAATCAAGGGGAAAGGGTCTGAAGCTTTCTTT
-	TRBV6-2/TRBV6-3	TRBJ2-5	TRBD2	CASSPGLAGETQYF	TGTGCCAGCAGCCCGGGACTAGCGGGCGAGACCCAGTACTTC
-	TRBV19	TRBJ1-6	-	CASSNRDSDSPLHF	TGTGCCAGTAGTAACCGGGACTCTGATTCACCCCTCCACTTT
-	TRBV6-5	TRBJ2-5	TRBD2	CASNSEGSGGTQYF	TGTGCCAGCAACAGTGAGGGTAGCGGGGGAACCCAGTACTTC
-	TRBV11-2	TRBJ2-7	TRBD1	CASSLDSGTGGSPYF	TGTGCCAGCAGCTTAGATTCCGGGACAGGGGGCTCCCCGTACTTC